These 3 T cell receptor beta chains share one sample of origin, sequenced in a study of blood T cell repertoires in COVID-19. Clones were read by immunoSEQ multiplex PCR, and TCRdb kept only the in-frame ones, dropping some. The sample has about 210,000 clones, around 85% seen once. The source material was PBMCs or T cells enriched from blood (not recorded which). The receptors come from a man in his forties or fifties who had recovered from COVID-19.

For the CDR3, the DNA is TGCGCCAGCAGCCAAGATCATACAGGGTACCGACCCCAGCATTTT. Its protein is CASSQDHTGYRPQHF. This chain connects TRBV4-1 to TRBJ1-5; D may be TRBD1 (6 bases). Trimming pared 0 bases from V and 10 bases from J, leaving 16 bases between. The germline V gene has CDR1 MGHRA and CDR2 YSYEKL. CDR3 length: 15 amino acids.

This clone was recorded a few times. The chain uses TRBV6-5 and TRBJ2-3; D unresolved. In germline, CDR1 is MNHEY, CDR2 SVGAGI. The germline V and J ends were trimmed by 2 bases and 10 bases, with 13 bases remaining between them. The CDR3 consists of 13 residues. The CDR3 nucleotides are TGTGCCAGCAGTTACACGGAGAAGTCGGCGCAGTATTTT. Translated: CASSYTEKSAQYF.

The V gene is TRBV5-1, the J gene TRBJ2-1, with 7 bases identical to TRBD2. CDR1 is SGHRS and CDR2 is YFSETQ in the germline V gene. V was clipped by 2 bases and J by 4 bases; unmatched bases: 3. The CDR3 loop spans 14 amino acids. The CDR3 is CASSLAGTYNEQFF. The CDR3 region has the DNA TGCGCCAGCAGCTTAGCGGGAACTTACAATGAGCAGTTCTTC. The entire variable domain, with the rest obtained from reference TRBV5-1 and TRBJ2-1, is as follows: KAGVTQTPRYLIKTRGQQVTLSCSPISGHRSVSWYQQTPGQGLQFLFEYFSETQRNKGNFPGRFSGRQFSNSRSEMNVSTLELGDSALYLCASSLAGTYNEQFFGPGTRLTVL.